These 12 T cell receptor beta chains were all obtained from the same sample, sequenced in a study of cytomegalovirus exposure and HLA in healthy donors (dated by TCRdb to about 2017). Libraries were made using the immunoSEQ multiplex PCR assay. The multiplex PCR relied on a mix of 60 forward primers for TCR Vbeta segments and 13 reverse primers for TCR Jbeta segments. In TCRdb, the immuneACCESS table is reduced to in-frame sequences with V and J assigned. These tables do not hold every clone; where another copy was compared, an unresolved V gene accounts for under half, and the others remain unexplained. The sample table records around 180,000 clones; about four fifths of these occur just once. The biggest ten clones account for around 4.9% of the sample. The source material was PBMCs. All receptors come from a man aged 18 to 29 in good health and CMV-seronegative.

The CDR3 coding sequence is TGCGCCAGCAGCCTTGGGGGGAGCGCAGCCTACGAGCAGTACTTC. Amino acid sequence: CASSLGGSAAYEQYF. V and J are TRBV5-1 and TRBJ2-7, with D possibly matching TRBD2 (6 bases). The V gene's germline CDR1 is SGHRS and CDR2 YFSETQ. This CDR3 comprises 15 residues. V dropped 4 bases and J dropped 2 bases, with 16 bases sitting between them.

The chain links TRBV29-1 to TRBJ2-5; possibly TRBD2 for D (6 bases). V shed 4 bases and J shed 2 bases, with 14 bases lying between them. Germline V CDR1 and CDR2: SQVTM, ANQGSEA. The CDR3 extends over 14 amino acids. CDR3 DNA sequence: TGCAGCGTTGCCCGGGACTTGCCGCAAGAGACCCAGTACTTC. Its translation is CSVARDLPQETQYF.

This clone has a single count. The rearrangement joins TRBV7-3 to TRBJ1-1; perhaps TRBD1 as D (6 bases). V lost 5 bases and J lost 9, with 16 bases in between. Germline lookup yields CDR1 SGHTA and CDR2 FQGTGA. The CDR3 has 13 amino acids. The CDR3 DNA follows: TGTGCCAGCAGCACACAGGGACTAGGTAAAGCTTTCTTT. Residues: CASSTQGLGKAFF.

The genes are TRBV18 and TRBJ1-1; 9 positions match TRBD1. The length of the CDR3 is 15 residues. Trimming took 3 bases from V and 4 from J; bases not matched to a gene: 6. CDR1 and CDR2 (germline): KGHSH, LQKENI. The CDR3 DNA reads as TGTGCCAGCTCACCTAGGGACAGGGCGCCCACTGAAGCTTTCTTT. Translating it yields CASSPRDRAPTEAFF.

This clone was found a few times. V gene TRBV7-9 combines with J gene TRBJ1-5; a weak D match, TRBD1 (5 bases). This CDR3 comprises 14 residues. CDR1 SEHNR and CDR2 FQNEAQ come from the germline V gene (reference sequence). Deletions cut 1 base from V and 3 bases from J, with 7 bases between. CDR3 DNA: TGTGCCAGCAGCTTAGGACAGATCAATCAGCCCCAGCATTTT. This translates into CASSLGQINQPQHF. The full variable domain, completed using reference TRBV7-9 and TRBJ1-5, is DTGVSQNPRHKITKRGQNVTFRCDPISEHNRLYWYRQTLGQGPEFLTYFQNEAQLEKSRLLSDRFSAERPKGSFSTLEIQRTEQGDSAMYLCASSLGQINQPQHFGDGTRLSIL.

The chain combines TRBV2 with TRBJ2-1; 8 nucleotides agree with TRBD2. CDR3 length: 15 amino acids. In germline, CDR1 is SNHLY, CDR2 FYNNEI. The V segment lost 6 bases and the J segment 7 bases; nucleotides outside the gene matches: 11. The CDR3 spells CASRLVGGRRNEQFF. The CDR3, as DNA: TGTGCCAGCAGGCTGGTGGGCGGGAGGAGGAATGAGCAGTTCTTC.

This chain uses TRBV5-6 with TRBJ2-3, with 7 nucleotides matching TRBD1. Germline V gene sequence: CDR1 SGHDT, CDR2 YYEEEE. The V segment lost 2 bases and the J segment 2 bases; nucleotides outside the gene matches: 5. CDR3 length: 15 residues. CDR3 nucleotides: TGTGCCAGCAGCTTTGTAGGACAGGCCACAGATACGCAGTATTTT. Residues: CASSFVGQATDTQYF.

About this clone: Compared with germline, one end of the junction differs, possibly owing to a read error. J is TRBJ1-1 and V is TRBV5-1, with a tentative D call TRBD1 (6 bases). Germline V gene lookup returns CDR1 SGHRS and CDR2 YFSETQ. The CDR3 contains 13 residues. CDR3 loop: CASSFKGGDALRF. CDR3 DNA sequence: TGCGCCAGCAGCTTCAAAGGGGGGGACGCGTTGAGGTTT. The full variable domain, with the rest looked up from reference TRBV5-1 and TRBJ1-1, is KAGVTQTPRYLIKTRGQQVTLSCSPISGHRSVSWYQQTPGQGLQFLFEYFSETQRNKGNFPGRFSGRQFSNSRSEMNVSTLELGDSALYLCASSFKGGDALRFGQGTRLTVV.

The genes are TRBV10-1 and TRBJ1-4, with a weak D call TRBD1 (6 bases). V lost 3 bases, J lost 7 bases, and 12 bases lay in between. Germline V gives CDR1 WNHNN, CDR2 SYGVQD (reference sequence). The CDR3 is 14 residues long. The CDR3 protein is CASSESGGGEKLFF. Here the CDR3 DNA reads TGCGCCAGCAGTGAATCGGGGGGCGGTGAAAAACTGTTTTTT.

V usage is TRBV19 and J usage is TRBJ1-5, with TRBD1 matching 9 bases. J lost 6 bases, V lost 10 bases, and 10 bases had no gene match. The CDR3 spans 14 residues. CDR1 and CDR2 (germline): LNHDA, SQIVND (reference sequence). CDR3 nucleotides: TGTGCCACCCACCGTGGACAGGGGAGTCAGCCCCAGCATTTT. It codes for CATHRGQGSQPQHF.

This chain connects TRBV5-1 to TRBJ2-1; D call uncertain. Germline CDR1 and CDR2: SGHRS and YFSETQ. CDR3 length equals 11 residues. Trimming left V 3 bases short and J 10 bases short, with 8 bases between. In DNA, the CDR3 is TGCGCCAGCAGCTACGACTCCGAGCAGTTCTTC. This gives the protein CASSYDSEQFF.

This clone was observed a handful of times. The chain links TRBV28 to TRBJ2-7; 7 bases agree with TRBD1. The germline V gene encodes CDR1 MDHEN and CDR2 SYDVKM. The CDR3 has 13 amino acids. V was clipped by 7 bases and J by 1 base; unmatched bases: 4. CDR3 DNA: TGTGCCAGCAAAGAACAGGGGTCCTACGAGCAGTACTTC. This codes for CASKEQGSYEQYF.